This T cell receptor beta chain emerged from a study of T-cell memory formation after mild COVID-19. Researchers used 5'RACE with constant-segment primers to make TCR alpha and TCR beta cDNA libraries that carry sample barcodes and UMIs. TCRdb independently ran MiXCR on the 5' RACE reads; one entry per CDR3 protein. Here the sample spans around 420,000 distinct CDR3 sequences, around 24% being singletons. V dropped 4 bases and J dropped 9 bases, with 10 bases sitting between them. The CDR3 sequence is 11 residues long. The germline CDR1 and CDR2 sequences are ENHRY and SYGVKD. Study outcomes and limitations: Confirmation of SARS-CoV-2 specificity was lacking for second-wave clones peaking day 37. Largely, contracting CD4+ clones fell within CM and EM, and contracting CD8+ clones within EMRA. Detection of some responders pre-infection suggested pre-existing cross-reactive memory T cells participated.

This clonotype was seen repeatedly, ten times or more. The antigen remains undetermined. This chain connects TRBV10-3 to TRBJ2-7; D gene unclear. The source is an adult woman who had mild COVID-19 (a few samples of this study predate the infection). Cell type and time point are not known. The material sequenced was PBMCs or a T cell subset sorted from them (not recorded which). The CDR3 DNA sequence: TGTGCCATCAGTGGGGGTTTGGGGCAGTACTTC. It yields the protein CAISGGLGQYF.